Ten or more counts support the clone carrying this T cell receptor (beta chain). The antigen is undetermined. This record comes from a study of early T cells in non-severe SARS-CoV-2 infection. Individual cDNA molecules were tagged with unique molecular identifiers. TCRdb re-derived calls from the 5' RACE reads in MiXCR, one entry per CDR3 protein. Here the sample spans about 120,000 distinct CDR3 sequences, over 10% being singletons. V dropped 4 bases and J dropped 1 base, with 11 bases sitting between them. CDR1 and CDR2 from the germline V gene are SGHRS and YFSETQ. The CDR3 is 14 residues long. Whole-study findings and limits: Using VDJdb, the matching emphasized anti-spike CD8 responses while missing private and CD4 specificities.

The chain has TRBV5-1 and TRBJ2-5, with D possibly matching TRBD2 (6 bases). The sequenced sample was whole blood, obtained at baseline. The source of this sequence is an adult who was a healthcare worker with PCR-confirmed SARS-CoV-2 infection or an uninfected control (not recorded which). The CDR3 spells CASSTRGFQETQYF. CDR3 nucleotide sequence: TGCGCCAGCAGCACGCGGGGTTTCCAAGAGACCCAGTACTTC.